This TCR beta chain was retrieved from a study of blood T cell repertoires in COVID-19. Profiling relied on immunoSEQ multiplex PCR, and the TCRdb table lists in-frame clones only, not all of them. The sample has about 120,000 clones; less than 90% are singletons. The CDR3 spans 15 residues. CDR1 MNHEY and CDR2 SVGEGT come from the germline V gene. Unmatched junction bases numbered 4, after V lost 2 bases and J lost 0 bases. The receptor's source is a man of 80 years or more with acute or convalescent COVID-19. The specimen sequenced was peripheral blood. V gene TRBV6-2 or TRBV6-3 combines with J gene TRBJ2-7; 7 nucleotides match TRBD2. The CDR3 spells CASSYGGGGSYEQYF. The DNA for the CDR3 is TGTGCCAGCAGTTACGGGGGGGGAGGCTCCTACGAGCAGTACTTC.